The 21 T cell receptor beta chains below were found in one sample sequenced in a study of T cells in Graves' hyperthyroidism and ophthalmopathy (dated by TCRdb to between 2019 and 2020). The receptor library was made with multiplex PCR. Sequenced using an Illumina HiSeq 2000. The TCR beta CDR3 regions were amplified from the RNA transcripts. The TCR CDR3 was subjected to a first round of RT-PCR using the HTBI primer set and the Qiagen OneStep RT-PCR kit. Through fastp at Q25 and MiXCR, TCRdb rebuilt clones from the public reads, retaining in-frame beta chains. Entries that share a CDR3 protein sequence are merged under the most common genes and DNA. Recorded for this sample are fewer than 350,000 distinct CDR3 sequences; roughly 15% of them occurred a single time. Of the sample, about 33% falls within the top ten clones. The material sequenced was blood. Receptors originate from a woman in her forties or fifties with Graves' hyperthyroidism that later progressed to Graves' ophthalmopathy.

Points on this clonotype: Compared with germline, one end of the junction differs, possibly owing to a read error. The chain uses TRBV20-1 and TRBJ2-7, with 11 positions matching TRBD2. The CDR3 consists of 12 residues. Germline V lookup: CDR1 DFQATT, CDR2 SNEGSKA (reference sequence). The CDR3 DNA reads TGCAGTGCTGGTTCCGGGACTAGCGGCCTCTCCTTC. Translated, it gives CSAGSGTSGLSF.

As regards this clonotype: Germline and junction disagree at one end, which may indicate a read error. The V and J genes are TRBV9 and TRBJ2-3, with D possibly called TRBD1 or TRBD2 (5 bases each). Germline CDR1 and CDR2: SGDLS and YYNGEE. This CDR3 has 15 residues. In DNA form, the CDR3 reads TGTGCCGGCAGCCAAATTTCGGGGCTCACAGATACGCAGTATTTT. This encodes CAGSQISGLTDTQYF.

This clonotype came up many times. The chain links TRBV20-1 to TRBJ2-3; 9 bases fit TRBD2. Unmatched junction bases numbered 8, after V lost 4 bases and J lost 0 bases. Germline V lookup: CDR1 DFQATT, CDR2 SNEGSKA (reference sequence). The CDR3 is made up of 16 amino acids. The CDR3 here is CSATTGTSLSTDTQYF. The CDR3 nucleotides are TGCAGTGCTACTACCGGGACTAGCCTTAGCACAGATACGCAGTATTTT.

This clonotype was recorded at least ten times. The chain employs TRBV6-5 and TRBJ1-6; maybe TRBD1 (6 bases). CDR1 and CDR2 from the germline V gene are MNHEY and SVGAGI. V was trimmed by 1 base and J by 10 bases, leaving 14 bases between them. The CDR3 runs 15 residues. The CDR3 protein is CASSYLRGKESPLHF. In DNA, the CDR3 is TGTGCCAGCAGTTACTTAAGGGGGAAGGAGTCACCCCTCCACTTT.

This clonotype was recorded at least ten times. The chain couples TRBV6-1 to TRBJ2-3; TRBD2 matches 7 bases. The CDR3 has 15 residues. V dropped 2 bases and J dropped 2; count of bases not matched to a gene: 4. CDR1 and CDR2 from the germline V gene are MNHNS and SASEGT. CDR3 sequence: CASSELAGDTDTQYF. The CDR3 DNA reads as TGTGCCAGCAGTGAACTGGCGGGGGACACAGATACGCAGTATTTT.

This clonotype was seen repeatedly, ten times or more. The rearrangement uses TRBV27 and TRBJ2-1, with 10 bases identical to TRBD2. V lost 5 bases, J lost 10 bases, and 8 bases stayed unmatched. Germline CDR1 is MNHEY and CDR2 is SMNVEV (reference sequence). CDR3 size: 14 residues. CDR3: CASSEREGPVEQFF. The CDR3 DNA reads as TGTGCCAGCAGTGAGCGGGAGGGCCCGGTAGAGCAGTTCTTC.

The table lists this clonotype with many counts. The V and J genes are TRBV28 and TRBJ1-1; perhaps TRBD1 as D (6 bases). This CDR3 has 15 amino acids. Germline V gene data show CDR1 as MDHEN and CDR2 as SYDVKM. V was cut by 3 bases and J by 0 bases, with 11 bases left in between. The CDR3 sequence: CASSLTGLMNTEAFF. The CDR3 DNA reads as TGTGCCAGCAGTTTGACAGGCCTAATGAACACTGAAGCTTTCTTT.

The sample holds many counts of this clonotype. This sequence joins TRBV6-1 and TRBJ2-3; 8 positions match TRBD1. CDR3 size: 13 residues. Per the germline V gene, CDR1 is MNHNS and CDR2 is SASEGT. The trim removed 6 bases at V and 5 bases at J, leaving 4 bases unmatched. CDR3 region: CASRSTGGDTQYF. In DNA form, the CDR3 reads TGTGCCAGCAGATCTACAGGGGGAGATACGCAGTATTTT.

At least ten counts were recorded for this clonotype. V gene TRBV11-1 combines with J gene TRBJ2-2; D unclear. The ends were cut back, 5 bases at V and 6 bases at J, with 16 bases in the middle. There are 15 residues in the CDR3. Germline-derived CDR1 and CDR2 are SGHAT and FQDESV (reference sequence). CDR3 sequence reads: CASSLDLGTAGELFF. DNA for the CDR3: TGTGCCAGCAGCCTGGACCTCGGAACAGCCGGGGAGCTGTTTTTT.

Of note for this clonotype: A much larger clone lies a single base off, so this may be a read error. This chain joins TRBV18 and TRBJ1-1; no clear D gene. In germline, CDR1 is KGHSH, CDR2 LQKENI. The CDR3 consists of 13 residues. The CDR3 sequence: CASSQQKNTEASF. In nucleotides, the CDR3 is TGTGCCAGCTCCCAACAGAAGAACACTGAAGCTTCCTTT.

The chain employs TRBV7-6 and TRBJ2-2; TRBD2 aligns across 8 bases. The CDR3 totals 17 residues. The V gene end was trimmed by 2 bases and the J gene end by 4 bases; junction bases not matched to a gene: 9. Germline V gene sequence: CDR1 SGHVS, CDR2 FNYEAQ. The CDR3 DNA reads TGTGCCAGCAGCTTAAAGGTCCGGGAGGGCCCCACCGGGGAGCTGTTTTTT. This encodes CASSLKVREGPTGELFF.

This clonotype was observed a handful of times. The rearrangement uses TRBV5-1 and TRBJ2-5; no clear D. Germline V gene data show CDR1 as SGHRS and CDR2 as YFSETQ. V was pared by 3 bases and J by 3 bases, with 12 bases between. The CDR3 covers 14 residues. CDR3 region: CASSSRGRKETQYF. The CDR3 coding sequence is TGCGCCAGCAGCTCCCGAGGACGGAAAGAGACCCAGTACTTC.

There are many counts of this clonotype. The chain joins TRBV7-3 to TRBJ1-3; D is ambiguous. This CDR3 is built from 13 residues. The V gene lost 2 bases and the J gene lost 4 bases, with 6 bases spanning the gap. Germline CDR1 SGHTA, CDR2 FQGTGA. In DNA form, the CDR3 reads TGTGCCAGCAGCTTAGGGTTCGGAAACACCATATATTTT. Amino acid sequence: CASSLGFGNTIYF.

Many counts were recorded for this clonotype. This chain connects TRBV7-8 to TRBJ2-7, with D unresolved. Trimming removed 1 base from V and 0 bases from J, with 10 bases in between. Germline assignment: CDR1 SGHVS and CDR2 FQNEAQ. The CDR3 has 15 amino acids. CDR3 bases: TGTGCCAGCAGCTTAGGTCGGCGAGGCTCCTACGAGCAGTACTTC. This codes for CASSLGRRGSYEQYF. Variable domain in full (rest from reference TRBV7-8 and TRBJ2-7): GAGVSQSPRYKVAKRGQDVALRCDPISGHVSLFWYQQALGQGPEFLTYFQNEAQLDKSGLPSDRFFAERPEGSVSTLKIQRTQQEDSAVYLCASSLGRRGSYEQYFGPGTRLTVT.

This clonotype has at least ten counts. This sequence joins TRBV7-3 and TRBJ2-1; 7 positions match TRBD1. There are 13 residues in the CDR3. The germline gives CDR1 SGHTA, CDR2 FQGTGA. The trim removed 5 bases at V and 10 bases at J, leaving 8 bases unmatched. The CDR3 region has the DNA TGTGCCAGCAGCCTGACAGGGCCCGGAGAGCAGTTCTTC. This codes for CASSLTGPGEQFF.

The gene calls are TRBV19 and TRBJ2-1; the D is unclear. The CDR3 runs to 16 residues. Germline V lookup: CDR1 LNHDA, CDR2 SQIVND (reference sequence). The V gene lost 4 bases and the J gene lost 7 bases, with 20 bases spanning the gap. The CDR3 sequence: CASSRLKCLWMNEQFF. Here the CDR3 DNA reads TGTGCCAGTAGTAGGTTAAAATGCCTTTGGATGAATGAGCAGTTCTTC.

The V and J genes are TRBV3-1 and TRBJ1-5, with D unresolved. The germline V gene encodes CDR1 LGHDT and CDR2 YNNKEL (reference sequence). V shed 2 bases and J shed 7 bases, with 15 bases lying between them. There are 15 residues in the CDR3. CDR3 DNA sequence: TGTGCCAGCAGCCAAAACCCCGACGGCAGGCAGCCCCAGCATTTT. This encodes CASSQNPDGRQPQHF.

This clonotype was found a few times. The DNA of the CDR3 is TGTGCCAGCAGCGATATAGCGGGAGTCGGGGAGACCCAGTACTTC. Protein: CASSDIAGVGETQYF. The V gene is TRBV3-1, the J gene TRBJ2-5; 9 bases match TRBD2. Germline CDR1 LGHDT, CDR2 YNNKEL (reference sequence). This CDR3 is built from 15 residues. The junction had 9 bases not matched to a gene; V was cut back by 5 bases and J by 5 bases.

This clonotype was found many times. The V and J genes are TRBV5-1 and TRBJ2-1; 9 nucleotides agree with TRBD1. Germline lookup yields CDR1 SGHRS and CDR2 YFSETQ. Trimming at V came to 2 bases and at J to 4 bases, leaving 4 bases not matched to a gene. This CDR3 is built from 15 residues. DNA for the CDR3: TGCGCCAGCAGCTTCTCGACAGGGGGTTACAATGAGCAGTTCTTC. This encodes CASSFSTGGYNEQFF. Supplemented by reference TRBV5-1 and TRBJ2-1, the full variable domain reads KAGVTQTPRYLIKTRGQQVTLSCSPISGHRSVSWYQQTPGQGLQFLFEYFSETQRNKGNFPGRFSGRQFSNSRSEMNVSTLELGDSALYLCASSFSTGGYNEQFFGPGTRLTVL.

The table lists this clonotype with a few counts. This chain uses TRBV20-1 with TRBJ2-4, with 7 bases matching TRBD2. The germline V gene has CDR1 DFQATT and CDR2 SNEGSKA (reference sequence). The CDR3 contains 13 residues. The CDR3, as DNA: TGCAGGGCCAGCCCGGGAGGAGGGGACATTCAGTACTTC. It specifies CRASPGGGDIQYF.

With regard to this clonotype: This may come from a read error, since a much larger clone is one base off. J is TRBJ2-1 and V is TRBV10-2; D possibly corresponds to TRBD2 (5 bases). Germline CDR1 is WSHSY and CDR2 is SAAADI. The CDR3 totals 14 residues. The CDR3 reads CASSETSYHNERFF. The DNA for the CDR3 is TGCGCCAGCAGTGAAACTAGTTACCACAATGAGCGGTTCTTC.